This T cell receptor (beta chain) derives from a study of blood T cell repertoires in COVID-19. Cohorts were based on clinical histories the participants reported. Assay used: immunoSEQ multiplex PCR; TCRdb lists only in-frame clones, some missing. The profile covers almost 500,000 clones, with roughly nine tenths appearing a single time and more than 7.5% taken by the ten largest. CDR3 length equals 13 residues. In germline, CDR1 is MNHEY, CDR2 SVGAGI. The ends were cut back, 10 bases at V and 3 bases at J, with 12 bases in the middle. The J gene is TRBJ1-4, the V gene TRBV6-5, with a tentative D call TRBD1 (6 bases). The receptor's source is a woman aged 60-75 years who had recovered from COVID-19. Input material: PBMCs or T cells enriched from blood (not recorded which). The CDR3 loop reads CATGDIANEKLFF. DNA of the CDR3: TGTGCCACCGGGGACATTGCTAATGAAAAACTGTTTTTT.